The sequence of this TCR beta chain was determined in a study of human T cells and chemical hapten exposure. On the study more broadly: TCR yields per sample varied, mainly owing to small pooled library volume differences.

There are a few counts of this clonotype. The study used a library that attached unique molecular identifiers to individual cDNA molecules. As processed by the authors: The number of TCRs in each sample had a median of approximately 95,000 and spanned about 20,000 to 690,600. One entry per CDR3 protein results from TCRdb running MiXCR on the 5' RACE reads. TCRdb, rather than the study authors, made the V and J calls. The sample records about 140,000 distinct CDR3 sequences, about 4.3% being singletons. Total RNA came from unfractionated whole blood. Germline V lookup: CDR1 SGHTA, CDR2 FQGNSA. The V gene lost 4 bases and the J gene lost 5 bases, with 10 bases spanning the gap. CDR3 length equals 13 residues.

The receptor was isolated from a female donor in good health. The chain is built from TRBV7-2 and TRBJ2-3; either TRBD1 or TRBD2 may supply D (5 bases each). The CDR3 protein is CASSCQGEDTQYF. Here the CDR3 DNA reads TGTGCCAGCAGCTGTCAGGGAGAAGATACGCAGTATTTT. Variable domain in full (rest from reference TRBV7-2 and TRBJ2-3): GAGVSQSPSNKVTEKGKDVELRCDPISGHTALYWYRQSLGQGLEFLIYFQGNSAPDKSGLPSDRFSAERTGGSVSTLTIQRTQQEDSAVYLCASSCQGEDTQYFGPGTRLTVL.